This T cell receptor beta chain was sequenced during a study of type 1 regulatory T cells. Findings of the study overall: Type 1 regulatory T cells had a more restricted TCR repertoire than non-type 1 regulatory T cells.

TCRdb redid the calling of the reads with MiXCR, one entry per CDR3 protein. The sample lists 55,000 to 65,000 distinct CDR3 sequences; 62% were seen once. This clonotype was recorded a few times. Its antigen is undetermined. This CDR3 is 12 amino acids long. Germline values: CDR1 DFQATT, CDR2 SNEGSKA (reference sequence). The V end was cut by 3 bases, the J end by 1 base, with 7 bases between. This sequence was found in a human donor in good health. This chain joins TRBV20-1 and TRBJ2-7, with TRBD2 as a possible D gene (5 bases). Sequenced input: cultured non-Tr1 T cells, either the whole culture or a sorted T cell fraction (not recorded which). The CDR3 DNA is TGCAGTGCTAGCGGGAAATCCTACGAGCAGTACTTC. Translated: CSASGKSYEQYF.